This T cell receptor beta chain was recorded in a study of blood T cell repertoires in COVID-19. Trimming pared 4 bases from V and 5 bases from J, leaving 9 bases between. The CDR3 extends over 13 amino acids. The germline gives CDR1 SGHTA, CDR2 FQGTGA. Produced via immunoSEQ multiplex PCR; TCRdb's table is partial and in-frame only. The sample contains about 220,000 clones, roughly 85% of which appear only once. Sequenced input: peripheral blood. The chain uses TRBV7-3 and TRBJ2-1; no reliable D call. The TCR sequence derives from a woman aged 70-85 years with COVID-19, enrolled during active disease. The CDR3 DNA sequence: TGTGCCAGCAGCTCCGAACTTGACAATGAGCAGTTCTTC. Translated: CASSSELDNEQFF.